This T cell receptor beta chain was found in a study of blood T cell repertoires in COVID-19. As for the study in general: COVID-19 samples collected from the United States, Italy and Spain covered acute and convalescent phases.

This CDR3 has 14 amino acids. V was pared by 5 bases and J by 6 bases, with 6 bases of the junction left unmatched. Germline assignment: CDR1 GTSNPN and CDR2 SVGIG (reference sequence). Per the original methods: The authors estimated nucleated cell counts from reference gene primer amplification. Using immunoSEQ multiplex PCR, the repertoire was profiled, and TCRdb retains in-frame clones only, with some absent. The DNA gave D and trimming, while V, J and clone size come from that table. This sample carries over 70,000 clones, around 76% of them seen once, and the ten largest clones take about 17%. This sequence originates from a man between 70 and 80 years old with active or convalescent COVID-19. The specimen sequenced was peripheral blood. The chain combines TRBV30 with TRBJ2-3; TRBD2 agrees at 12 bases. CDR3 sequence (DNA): TGTGCCTGGGGACTAGCGGGGCTTATTGATACGCAGTATTTT. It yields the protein CAWGLAGLIDTQYF.